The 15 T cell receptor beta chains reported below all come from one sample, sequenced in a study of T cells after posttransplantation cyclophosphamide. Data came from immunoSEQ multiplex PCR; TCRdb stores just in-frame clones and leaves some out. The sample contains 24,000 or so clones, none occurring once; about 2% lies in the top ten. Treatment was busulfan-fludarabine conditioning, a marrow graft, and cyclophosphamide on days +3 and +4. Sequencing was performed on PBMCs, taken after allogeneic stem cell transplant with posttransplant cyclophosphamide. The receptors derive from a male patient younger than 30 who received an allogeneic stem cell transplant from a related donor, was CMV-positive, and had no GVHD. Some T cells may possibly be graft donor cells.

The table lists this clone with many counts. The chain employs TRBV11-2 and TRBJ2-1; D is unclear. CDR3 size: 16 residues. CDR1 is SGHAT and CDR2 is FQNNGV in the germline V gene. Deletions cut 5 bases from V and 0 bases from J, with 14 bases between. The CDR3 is CASSRYGLSSYNEQFF. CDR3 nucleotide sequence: TGTGCCAGCAGCCGATACGGGTTGAGCTCCTACAATGAGCAGTTCTTC.

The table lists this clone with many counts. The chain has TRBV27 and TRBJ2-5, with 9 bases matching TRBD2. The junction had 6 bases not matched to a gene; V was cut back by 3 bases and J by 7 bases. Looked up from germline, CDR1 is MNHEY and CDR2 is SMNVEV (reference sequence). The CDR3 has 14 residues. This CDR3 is CASSFRREGWTQYF. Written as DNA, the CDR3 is TGTGCCAGCAGTTTTAGGCGGGAGGGGTGGACCCAGTACTTC.

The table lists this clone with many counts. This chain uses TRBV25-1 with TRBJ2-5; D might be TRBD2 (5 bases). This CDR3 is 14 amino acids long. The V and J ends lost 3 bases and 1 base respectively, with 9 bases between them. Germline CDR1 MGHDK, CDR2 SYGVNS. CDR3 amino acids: CASSDTSGQETQYF. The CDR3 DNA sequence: TGTGCCAGCAGTGATACCAGCGGCCAAGAGACCCAGTACTTC.

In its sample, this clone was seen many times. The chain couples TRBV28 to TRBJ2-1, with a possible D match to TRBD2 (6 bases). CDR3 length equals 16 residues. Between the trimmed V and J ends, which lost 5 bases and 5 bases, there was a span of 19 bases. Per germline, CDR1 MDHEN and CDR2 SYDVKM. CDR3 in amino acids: CASSLLRLVADNEQFF. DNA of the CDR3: TGTGCCAGCAGTCTCCTCCGGTTGGTAGCGGACAATGAGCAGTTCTTC.

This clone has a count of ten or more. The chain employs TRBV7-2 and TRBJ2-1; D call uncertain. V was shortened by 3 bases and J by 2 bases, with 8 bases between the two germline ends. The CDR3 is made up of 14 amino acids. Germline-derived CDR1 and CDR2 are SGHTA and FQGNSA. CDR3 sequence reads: CASSFAVTYNEQFF. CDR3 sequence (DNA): TGTGCCAGCAGCTTTGCAGTAACCTACAATGAGCAGTTCTTC.

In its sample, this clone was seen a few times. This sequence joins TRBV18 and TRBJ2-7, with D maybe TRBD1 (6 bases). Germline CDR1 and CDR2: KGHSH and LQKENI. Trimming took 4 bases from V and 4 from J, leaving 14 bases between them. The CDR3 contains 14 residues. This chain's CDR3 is CASSRGGALYEQYF. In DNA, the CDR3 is TGTGCCAGCTCACGTGGGGGCGCTTTGTACGAGCAGTACTTC.

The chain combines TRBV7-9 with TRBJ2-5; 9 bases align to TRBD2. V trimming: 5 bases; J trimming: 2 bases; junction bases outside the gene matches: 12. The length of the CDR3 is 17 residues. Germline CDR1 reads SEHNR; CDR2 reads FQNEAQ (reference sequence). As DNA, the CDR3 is TGTGCCAGCAGCCGGCGGGGGGGCCTAGCGGGGCAAGAGACCCAGTACTTC. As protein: CASSRRGGLAGQETQYF.

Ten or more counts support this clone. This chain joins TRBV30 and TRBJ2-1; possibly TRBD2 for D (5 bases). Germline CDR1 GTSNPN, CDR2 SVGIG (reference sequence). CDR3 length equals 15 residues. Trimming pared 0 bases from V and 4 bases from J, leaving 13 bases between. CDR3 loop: CAWSVTDGMYNEQFF. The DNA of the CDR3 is TGTGCCTGGAGTGTGACGGACGGGATGTACAATGAGCAGTTCTTC. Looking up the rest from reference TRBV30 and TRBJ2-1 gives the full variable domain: SQTIHQWPATLVQPVGSPLSLECTVEGTSNPNLYWYRQAAGRGLQLLFYSVGIGQISSEVPQNLSASRPQDRQFILSSKKLLLSDSGFYLCAWSVTDGMYNEQFFGPGTRLTVL.

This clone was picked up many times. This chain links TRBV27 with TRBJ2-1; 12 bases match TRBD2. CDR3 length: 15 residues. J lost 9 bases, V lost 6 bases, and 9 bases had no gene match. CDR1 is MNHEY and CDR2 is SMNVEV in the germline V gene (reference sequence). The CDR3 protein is CASRPRLAGVIEQFF. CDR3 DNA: TGTGCCAGCAGACCAAGACTAGCGGGAGTCATTGAGCAGTTCTTC.

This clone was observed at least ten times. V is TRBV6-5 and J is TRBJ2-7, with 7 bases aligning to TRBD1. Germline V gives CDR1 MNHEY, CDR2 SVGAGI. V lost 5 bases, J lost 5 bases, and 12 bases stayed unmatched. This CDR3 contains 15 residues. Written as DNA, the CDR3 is TGTGCCAGCAGTCGGCGCGAGACAGGGAACCACGAGCAGTACTTC. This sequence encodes CASSRRETGNHEQYF.

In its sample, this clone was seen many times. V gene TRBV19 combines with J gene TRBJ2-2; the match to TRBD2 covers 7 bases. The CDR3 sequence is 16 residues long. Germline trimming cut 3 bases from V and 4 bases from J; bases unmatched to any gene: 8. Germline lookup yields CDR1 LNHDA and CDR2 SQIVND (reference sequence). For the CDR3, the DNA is TGTGCCAGTAGTATTTGGGGGAGGGCGAGCACCGGGGAGCTGTTTTTT. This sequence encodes CASSIWGRASTGELFF.

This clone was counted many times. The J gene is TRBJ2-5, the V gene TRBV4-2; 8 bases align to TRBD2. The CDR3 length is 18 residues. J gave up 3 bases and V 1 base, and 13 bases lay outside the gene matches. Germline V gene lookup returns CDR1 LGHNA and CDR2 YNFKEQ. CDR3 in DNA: TGTGCCAGCAGCCAAGTAGAAGCGGGAGTTGTTTCGGAAGAGACCCAGTACTTC. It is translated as CASSQVEAGVVSEETQYF.

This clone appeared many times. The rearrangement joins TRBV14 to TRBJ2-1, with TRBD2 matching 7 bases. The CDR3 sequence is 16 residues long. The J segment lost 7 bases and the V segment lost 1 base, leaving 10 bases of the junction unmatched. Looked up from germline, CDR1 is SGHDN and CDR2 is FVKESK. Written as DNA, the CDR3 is TGTGCCAGCAGCCAAGGGCTGCCCGGGACTATTAATGAGCAGTTCTTC. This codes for CASSQGLPGTINEQFF.

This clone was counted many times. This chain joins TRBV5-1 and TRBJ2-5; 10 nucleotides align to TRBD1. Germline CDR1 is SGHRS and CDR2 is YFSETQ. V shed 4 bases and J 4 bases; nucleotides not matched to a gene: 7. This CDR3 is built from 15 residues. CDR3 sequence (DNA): TGCGCCAGCAGCAAAACCGGGACAGGGGTAGAGACCCAGTACTTC. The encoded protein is CASSKTGTGVETQYF.

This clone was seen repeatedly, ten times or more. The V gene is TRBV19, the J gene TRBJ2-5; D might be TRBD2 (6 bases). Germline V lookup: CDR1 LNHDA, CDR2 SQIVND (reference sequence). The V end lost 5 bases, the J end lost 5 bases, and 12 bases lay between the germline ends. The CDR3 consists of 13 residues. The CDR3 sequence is CASSYGGKETQYF. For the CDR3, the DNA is TGTGCCAGTAGTTATGGGGGGAAGGAGACCCAGTACTTC.